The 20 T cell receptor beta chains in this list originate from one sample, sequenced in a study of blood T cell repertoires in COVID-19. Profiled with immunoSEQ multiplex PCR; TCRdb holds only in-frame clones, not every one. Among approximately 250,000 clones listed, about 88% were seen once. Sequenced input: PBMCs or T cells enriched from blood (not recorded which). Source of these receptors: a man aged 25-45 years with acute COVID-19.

Here the CDR3 reads CASSPGIGEGNQPQHF. In nucleotides, the CDR3 is TGTGCCAGCAGCCCAGGGATAGGGGAAGGGAATCAGCCCCAGCATTTT. This chain links TRBV7-6 with TRBJ1-5; a possible D gene is TRBD1 (5 bases). The germline V gene has CDR1 SGHVS and CDR2 FNYEAQ. Trimming took 5 bases from V and 4 from J, leaving 18 bases between them. The length of the CDR3 is 16 residues.

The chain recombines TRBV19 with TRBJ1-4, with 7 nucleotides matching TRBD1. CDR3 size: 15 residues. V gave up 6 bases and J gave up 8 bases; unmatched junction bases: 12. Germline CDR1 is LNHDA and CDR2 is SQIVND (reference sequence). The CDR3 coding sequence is TGTGCCAGTAGCCTAAACCTCCGGACAGGAGAAAAACTGTTTTTT. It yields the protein CASSLNLRTGEKLFF.

CDR3 in amino acids: CASSPDQTGLGTEAFF. The CDR3 region has the DNA TGTGCCAGCAGCCCTGACCAGACAGGGTTGGGCACTGAAGCTTTCTTT. J is TRBJ1-1 and V is TRBV7-2; 7 nucleotides align to TRBD1. CDR1 and CDR2 (germline): SGHTA, FQGNSA. V lost 5 bases, J lost 4 bases, and 13 bases stayed unmatched. This CDR3 has 16 amino acids.

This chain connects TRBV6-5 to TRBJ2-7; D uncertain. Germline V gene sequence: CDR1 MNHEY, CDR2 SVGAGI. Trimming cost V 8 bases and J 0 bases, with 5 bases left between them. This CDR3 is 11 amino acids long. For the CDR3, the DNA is TGTGCCAGCGGCCCCTCCTACGAGCAGTACGTC. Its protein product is CASGPSYEQYV.

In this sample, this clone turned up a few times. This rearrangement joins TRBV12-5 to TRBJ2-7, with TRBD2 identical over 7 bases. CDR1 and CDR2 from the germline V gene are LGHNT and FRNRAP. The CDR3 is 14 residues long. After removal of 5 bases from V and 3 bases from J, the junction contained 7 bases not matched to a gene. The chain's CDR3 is CASGLSGKIYEQYV. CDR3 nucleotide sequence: TGTGCTAGTGGTCTGAGCGGGAAGATCTACGAGCAGTACGTC.

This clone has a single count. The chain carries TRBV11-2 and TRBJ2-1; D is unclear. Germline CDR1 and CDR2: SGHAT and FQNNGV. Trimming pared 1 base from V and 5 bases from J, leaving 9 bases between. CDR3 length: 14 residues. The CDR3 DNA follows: TGTGCCAGCAGCTTAGTCCGCACGGACAATGAGCAGTTCTTC. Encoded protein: CASSLVRTDNEQFF.

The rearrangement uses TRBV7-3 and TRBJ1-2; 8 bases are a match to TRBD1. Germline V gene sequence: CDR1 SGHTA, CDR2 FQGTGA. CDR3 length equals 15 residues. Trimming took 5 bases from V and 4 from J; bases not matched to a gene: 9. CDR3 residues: CASSESQGAAYGYTF. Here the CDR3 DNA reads TGTGCCAGCAGCGAATCGCAGGGGGCGGCCTATGGCTACACCTTC.

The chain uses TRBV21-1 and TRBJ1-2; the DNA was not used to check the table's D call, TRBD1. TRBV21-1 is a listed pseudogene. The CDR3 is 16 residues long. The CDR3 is CASSLRDRGINYGYTF. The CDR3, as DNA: TGTGCCAGCAGCCTCCGGGACAGGGGCATTAACTATGGCTACACCTTC.

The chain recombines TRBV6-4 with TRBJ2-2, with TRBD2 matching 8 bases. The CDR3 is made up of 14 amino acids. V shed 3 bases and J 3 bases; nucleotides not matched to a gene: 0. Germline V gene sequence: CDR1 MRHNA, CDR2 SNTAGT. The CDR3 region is CASSERGDTGELFF. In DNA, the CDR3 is TGTGCCAGCAGTGAGCGGGGGGACACCGGGGAGCTGTTTTTT.

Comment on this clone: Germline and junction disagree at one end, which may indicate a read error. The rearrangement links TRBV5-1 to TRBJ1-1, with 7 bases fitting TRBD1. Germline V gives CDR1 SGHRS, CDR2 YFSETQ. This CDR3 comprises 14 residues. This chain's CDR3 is CASSLRQGGTEAFF. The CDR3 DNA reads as TGTGCCAGCAGCTTGCGGCAGGGGGGTACTGAAGCTTTCTTT. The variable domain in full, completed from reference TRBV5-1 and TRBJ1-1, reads KAGVTQTPRYLIKTRGQQVTLSCSPISGHRSVSWYQQTPGQGLQFLFEYFSETQRNKGNFPGRFSGRQFSNSRSEMNVSTLELGDSALYLCASSLRQGGTEAFFGQGTRLTVV.

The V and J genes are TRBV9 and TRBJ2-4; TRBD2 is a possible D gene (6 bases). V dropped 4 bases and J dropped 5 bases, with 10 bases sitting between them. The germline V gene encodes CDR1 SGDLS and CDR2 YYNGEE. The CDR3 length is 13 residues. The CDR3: CASSPEGQNIQYF. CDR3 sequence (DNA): TGTGCCAGCAGCCCGGAGGGGCAAAACATTCAGTACTTC.

CDR3 DNA: TGTGCCAGCAGATCGGGACTTGAGGAGCAGTTCTTC. It specifies CASRSGLEEQFF. The V and J genes are TRBV6-5 and TRBJ2-1, with TRBD2 as a possible D gene (6 bases). The CDR3 extends over 12 amino acids. Trimming pared 6 bases from V and 10 bases from J, leaving 13 bases between. CDR1 is MNHEY and CDR2 is SVGAGI in the germline V gene.

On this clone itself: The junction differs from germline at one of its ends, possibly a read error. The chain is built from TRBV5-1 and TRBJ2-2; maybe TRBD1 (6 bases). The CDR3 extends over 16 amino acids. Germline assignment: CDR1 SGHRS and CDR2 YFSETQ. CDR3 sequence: CASSLKGQGSTGELFF. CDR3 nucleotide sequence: TGTGCCAGCAGCCTCAAGGGGCAGGGGAGCACCGGGGAGCTGTTTTTT.

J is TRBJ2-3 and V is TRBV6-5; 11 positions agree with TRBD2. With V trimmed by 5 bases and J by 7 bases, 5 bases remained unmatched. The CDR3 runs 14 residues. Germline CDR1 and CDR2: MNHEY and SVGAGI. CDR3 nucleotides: TGTGCCAGCAGTCTAGCGGGGGGTGGAAATACGCAGTATTTT. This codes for CASSLAGGGNTQYF.

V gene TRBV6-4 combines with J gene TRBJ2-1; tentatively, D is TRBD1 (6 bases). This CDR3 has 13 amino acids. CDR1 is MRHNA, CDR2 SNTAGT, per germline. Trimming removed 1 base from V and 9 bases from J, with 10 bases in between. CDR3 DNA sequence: TGTGCCAGCAGTGACTTCGAGGGGGTTGAGCAGTTCTTC. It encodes CASSDFEGVEQFF.

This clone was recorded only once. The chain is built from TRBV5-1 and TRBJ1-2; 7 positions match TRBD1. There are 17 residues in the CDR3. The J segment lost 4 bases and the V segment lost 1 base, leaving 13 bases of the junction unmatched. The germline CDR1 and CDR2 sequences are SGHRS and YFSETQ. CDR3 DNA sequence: TGCGCCAGCAGCTTGTTGGAGTCAGGGGGTAGCGGCTATGGCTACACCTTC. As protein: CASSLLESGGSGYGYTF.

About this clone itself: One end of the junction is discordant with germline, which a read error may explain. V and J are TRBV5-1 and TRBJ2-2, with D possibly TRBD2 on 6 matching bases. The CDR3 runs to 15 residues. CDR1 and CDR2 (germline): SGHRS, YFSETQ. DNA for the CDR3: TGTGCCAGCAGCTTCAAAGGGACTGACACCGGGGAGCTGTTTTTT. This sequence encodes CASSFKGTDTGELFF.

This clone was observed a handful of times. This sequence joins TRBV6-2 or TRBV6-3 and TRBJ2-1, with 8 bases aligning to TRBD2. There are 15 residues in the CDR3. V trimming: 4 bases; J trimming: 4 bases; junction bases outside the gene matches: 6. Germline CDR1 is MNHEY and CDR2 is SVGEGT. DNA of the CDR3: TGTGCCAGCAGTTTGGCGGGGGGAGGGTACAATGAGCAGTTCTTC. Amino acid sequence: CASSLAGGGYNEQFF.

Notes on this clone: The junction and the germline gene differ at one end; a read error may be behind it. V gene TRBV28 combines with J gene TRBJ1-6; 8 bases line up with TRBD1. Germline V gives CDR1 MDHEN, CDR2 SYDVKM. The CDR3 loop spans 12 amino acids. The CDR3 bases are TGTGCCAGCAGTTTCCCTACAGGGGGGTTAGGATTT. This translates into CASSFPTGGLGF.

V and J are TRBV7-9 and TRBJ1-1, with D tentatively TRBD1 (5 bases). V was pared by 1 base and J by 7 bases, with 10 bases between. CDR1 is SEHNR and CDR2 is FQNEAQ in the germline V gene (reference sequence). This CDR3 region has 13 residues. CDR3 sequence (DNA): TGTGCCAGCAGCTTAGTTGTAGGGGTTGAAGCTTTCTTT. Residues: CASSLVVGVEAFF. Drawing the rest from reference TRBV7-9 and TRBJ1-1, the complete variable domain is DTGVSQNPRHKITKRGQNVTFRCDPISEHNRLYWYRQTLGQGPEFLTYFQNEAQLEKSRLLSDRFSAERPKGSFSTLEIQRTEQGDSAMYLCASSLVVGVEAFFGQGTRLTVV.